Listed here are 28 T cell receptor beta chains from one sample, sequenced in a study of OX40 agonist ivuxolimab in advanced cancers. Repertoires were generated with immunoSEQ multiplex PCR, while TCRdb's copy carries only in-frame clones and drops some. This table has some 26,000 clones, 79% appearing once. The sequencing used CD4+ or CD8+ T cells sorted from blood, collected in a trial of the OX40 agonist ivuxolimab. These TCRs come from an adult with an advanced solid tumor such as melanoma, head and neck, liver or kidney cancer.

By sample share, this clone is medium-sized. This chain uses TRBV19 with TRBJ2-7; D possibly uses TRBD1 or TRBD2 (6 bases each). Between the trimmed V and J ends, which lost 6 bases and 0 bases, there was a span of 15 bases. Germline V CDR1 and CDR2: LNHDA, SQIVND (reference sequence). The CDR3 loop spans 15 amino acids. The CDR3 sequence: CASSLPGAPSYEQYF. The CDR3 DNA is TGTGCCAGTAGCCTGCCGGGGGCTCCCTCCTACGAGCAGTACTTC.

The chain uses TRBV7-8 and TRBJ2-3; TRBD2 matches at 7 bases. The CDR3 totals 13 residues. Germline-derived CDR1 and CDR2 are SGHVS and FQNEAQ. V was clipped by 4 bases and J by 12 bases; unmatched bases: 10. The CDR3 DNA reads as TGTGCCAGCAGCTGGGGGGGTCGGGACTCTCAGTATTTT. This codes for CASSWGGRDSQYF.

The V and J genes are TRBV27 and TRBJ2-1; D unresolved. V dropped 3 bases and J dropped 7 bases, with 4 bases sitting between them. The germline V gene has CDR1 MNHEY and CDR2 SMNVEV (reference sequence). The CDR3 totals 11 residues. The CDR3 here is CASSFENEQFF. As DNA, the CDR3 is TGTGCCAGCAGTTTTGAGAATGAGCAGTTCTTC.

The chain combines TRBV29-1 with TRBJ2-2; D not resolved. V dropped 7 bases and J dropped 4 bases, with 7 bases sitting between them. Germline V gives CDR1 SQVTM, CDR2 ANQGSEA. The CDR3 extends over 11 amino acids. The CDR3 sequence: CSGLATGELFF. The CDR3 nucleotides are TGCAGCGGTTTAGCCACCGGGGAGCTGTTTTTT.

A remark on this clone: The same CDR3 can be traced to other DNA sequences in this sample. The rearrangement uses TRBV7-9 and TRBJ2-7; D is undetermined. Germline V gene sequence: CDR1 SEHNR, CDR2 FQNEAQ (reference sequence). V was shortened by 4 bases and J by 3 bases, with 10 bases between the two germline ends. The CDR3 has 13 amino acids. CDR3 nucleotides: TGTGCCAGCAGCTCCCCCGGCGGCTACGAGCAGTACTTC. Its translation is CASSSPGGYEQYF.

This clone has only one observation. This chain joins TRBV30 and TRBJ1-5; D gene unclear. This CDR3 has 14 amino acids. Germline CDR1 is GTSNPN and CDR2 is SVGIG (reference sequence). V was cut by 0 bases and J by 1 base, with 7 bases left in between. CDR3 nucleotides: TGTGCCTGGAGTGTTCTGGGAAGCAATCAGCCCCAGCATTTT. Protein: CAWSVLGSNQPQHF.

The count of this clone is one. One end of the junction fails to match germline, which may point to a read error. The V gene is TRBV7-7, the J gene TRBJ2-5; no definite D call. The CDR3 is made up of 14 amino acids. Germline-derived CDR1 and CDR2 are SSHAT and FNYEAQ (reference sequence). The CDR3 coding sequence is TGTGCTAGCAGCGATACCGTTTACCAAGAGACCCAGTACTTC. Translation: CASSDTVYQETQYF.

By frequency in the sample, this clone is medium-sized. This rearrangement joins TRBV19 to TRBJ1-1; D might be TRBD1 (6 bases). CDR1 and CDR2 from the germline V gene are LNHDA and SQIVND (reference sequence). CDR3 length: 15 residues. V gave up 6 bases and J gave up 5 bases, with 19 bases separating them. The CDR3 region is CASSQSITGLTEAFF. CDR3 nucleotides: TGTGCCAGTAGCCAGAGTATAACAGGGTTGACTGAAGCTTTCTTT.

CDR3 protein: CATKPIWGNTEAFF. In nucleotides, the CDR3 is TGTGCCACCAAACCTATTTGGGGAAACACTGAAGCTTTCTTT. V is TRBV19 and J is TRBJ1-1, with D hard to call. V shed 10 bases and J shed 2 bases, with 17 bases lying between them. Germline lookup yields CDR1 LNHDA and CDR2 SQIVND (reference sequence). The CDR3 sequence is 14 residues long.

The rearrangement uses TRBV28 and TRBJ2-2; 9 nucleotides align to TRBD2. V dropped 3 bases and J dropped 4; count of bases not matched to a gene: 6. Germline CDR1 MDHEN, CDR2 SYDVKM. The CDR3 is 16 amino acids. Here the CDR3 DNA reads TGTGCCAGCAGTTTTTCGGTGACTAGCGGCACCGGGGAGCTGTTTTTT. This gives the protein CASSFSVTSGTGELFF.

The chain links TRBV27 to TRBJ1-1; D remains ambiguous. Between the trimmed V and J ends, which lost 8 bases and 3 bases, there was a span of 19 bases. CDR1 is MNHEY, CDR2 SMNVEV, per germline (reference sequence). The CDR3 loop spans 15 amino acids. CDR3 in amino acids: CASHSPVKDDTEAFF. CDR3 nucleotides: TGTGCCAGCCATAGTCCCGTCAAGGATGACACTGAAGCTTTCTTT.

This chain joins TRBV9 and TRBJ2-2, with D possibly being TRBD2 (5 bases). CDR1 SGDLS and CDR2 YYNGEE come from the germline V gene. The CDR3 is 14 amino acids. With 3 bases removed from V and 4 bases from J, the gap between germline ends came to 10 bases. CDR3 amino acids: CASSDRAGTGELFF. DNA of the CDR3: TGTGCCAGCAGCGACCGCGCGGGCACCGGGGAGCTGTTTTTT.

CDR3 DNA sequence: TGCGCCAGCAGCCAAGATCAGGGAGGCGAAAAACTGTTTTTT. Protein: CASSQDQGGEKLFF. The chain is built from TRBV4-1 and TRBJ1-4, with D possibly TRBD1 on 5 matching bases. CDR3 size: 14 residues. Germline-derived CDR1 and CDR2 are MGHRA and YSYEKL. V was shortened by 0 bases and J by 8 bases, with 10 bases between the two germline ends.

The gene calls are TRBV13 and TRBJ1-5, with 8 bases identical to TRBD1. Germline trimming cut 6 bases from V and 2 bases from J; bases unmatched to any gene: 6. This CDR3 spans 15 amino acids. Germline V gene sequence: CDR1 PRHDT, CDR2 FYEKMQ (reference sequence). The CDR3 bases are TGTGCCAGCAGTCGTGGACAGGGAGGCAATCAGCCCCAGCATTTT. Translation: CASSRGQGGNQPQHF.

The rearrangement uses TRBV2 and TRBJ2-2, with a tentative D call TRBD2 (6 bases). The V gene's germline CDR1 is SNHLY and CDR2 FYNNEI. V lost 6 bases, J lost 4 bases, and 15 bases lay in between. The CDR3 length is 15 residues. The CDR3 DNA is TGTGCCAGCAGCCCCCCGGGAGACCCCACCGGGGAGCTGTTTTTT. This translates into CASSPPGDPTGELFF. Complete variable domain (other parts from reference TRBV2 and TRBJ2-2): EPEVTQTPSHQVTQMGQEVILRCVPISNHLYFYWYRQILGQKVEFLVSFYNNEISEKSEIFDDQFSVERPDGSNFTLKIRSTKLEDSAMYFCASSPPGDPTGELFFGEGSRLTVL.

This chain links TRBV5-4 with TRBJ2-3, with D tentatively TRBD1 or TRBD2 (5 bases each). The CDR3 has 15 amino acids. V was cut by 4 bases and J by 4 bases, with 16 bases left in between. Per the germline V gene, CDR1 is SGHNT and CDR2 is YYREEE (reference sequence). The CDR3 coding sequence is TGTGCCAGCAGCCTCGGGACGGCCGGCTCAGATACGCAGTATTTT. Its translation: CASSLGTAGSDTQYF.

The chain is built from TRBV2 and TRBJ1-1; D is undetermined. CDR1 SNHLY and CDR2 FYNNEI come from the germline V gene. The CDR3 length is 15 residues. V lost 7 bases to trimming and J lost 0 bases, with 15 bases between them. CDR3 in DNA: TGTGCCAGCAAAATAGGTGCAGTCATGAACACTGAAGCTTTCTTT. It yields the protein CASKIGAVMNTEAFF.

The chain is built from TRBV19 and TRBJ2-7, with D maybe TRBD2 (6 bases). From germline, CDR1 is LNHDA and CDR2 SQIVND (reference sequence). The CDR3 is made up of 14 amino acids. With 7 bases removed from V and 3 bases from J, the gap between germline ends came to 16 bases. The chain's CDR3 is CASTPGTGVYEQYF. CDR3 DNA sequence: TGTGCCAGTACGCCCGGGACGGGAGTCTACGAGCAGTACTTC.

This chain joins TRBV10-1 and TRBJ2-5; a possible D gene is TRBD1 (5 bases). Trimming stripped 3 bases from V and 8 bases from J, with 16 bases between. This CDR3 region has 14 residues. Germline V gene data show CDR1 as WNHNN and CDR2 as SYGVQD (reference sequence). For the CDR3, the DNA is TGCGCCAGCAGTGATTTAGGGGCCGAAGGCACCCAGTACTTC. The encoded protein is CASSDLGAEGTQYF.

Only one count was recorded for this clone. The chain is built from TRBV4-1 and TRBJ1-5; 9 nucleotides agree with TRBD1. The CDR3 runs to 17 residues. V dropped 3 bases and J dropped 5; count of bases not matched to a gene: 11. Germline loops: CDR1 MGHRA, CDR2 YSYEKL. The CDR3 nucleotides read TGCGCCAGCAGCCAGGGTGGGACAGGGTCTACTGATCAGCCCCAGCATTTT. This translates into CASSQGGTGSTDQPQHF.

The rearrangement joins TRBV5-4 to TRBJ2-1; D is perhaps TRBD2 (8 bases). The V gene's germline CDR1 is SGHNT and CDR2 YYREEE (reference sequence). The CDR3 loop spans 14 amino acids. Trimming removed 4 bases at V and 8 bases at J, with 16 bases between. The CDR3 DNA is TGTGCCAGCAGCGCGGGACTAGGGGGCGATGAGCAGTTCTTC. It specifies CASSAGLGGDEQFF.

V usage is TRBV5-8 and J usage is TRBJ2-5, with D perhaps assigned TRBD1 or TRBD2 (6 bases each). CDR1 SGHTS and CDR2 YDEGEE come from the germline V gene. V was cut by 8 bases and J by 4 bases, with 15 bases left in between. The CDR3 has 13 residues. CDR3 sequence: CASSLQGGETQYF. CDR3 bases: TGTGCCAGTAGCCTACAGGGAGGAGAGACCCAGTACTTC.

The chain has TRBV5-6 and TRBJ2-2; 9 nucleotides match TRBD2. Germline loops: CDR1 SGHDT, CDR2 YYEEEE. The CDR3 runs to 16 residues. With V trimmed by 2 bases and J by 4 bases, 6 bases remained unmatched. CDR3 in amino acids: CASSLLAGGPTGELFF. The CDR3 DNA is TGTGCCAGCAGCTTACTGGCGGGAGGGCCCACCGGGGAGCTGTTTTTT.

This chain links TRBV25-1 with TRBJ2-5, with D hard to call. This CDR3 is 14 amino acids long. Germline-derived CDR1 and CDR2 are MGHDK and SYGVNS. V was clipped by 2 bases and J by 1 base, with 8 bases between them. CDR3 sequence: CASSERQGQETQYF. For the CDR3, the DNA is TGTGCCAGCAGTGAAAGGCAAGGCCAAGAGACCCAGTACTTC.

The V and J genes are TRBV30 and TRBJ2-1; weak D call: TRBD2 (7 bases). The V end was cut by 0 bases, the J end by 4 bases, with 13 bases between. CDR1 is GTSNPN and CDR2 is SVGIG in the germline V gene (reference sequence). This CDR3 comprises 15 residues. The CDR3 bases are TGTGCCTGGAGTGTACTCGGGGGGCATTACAATGAGCAGTTCTTC. Translating it yields CAWSVLGGHYNEQFF.

The V gene is TRBV9, the J gene TRBJ2-2; tentative D call: TRBD1 (6 bases). The CDR3 is made up of 15 amino acids. V lost 0 bases to trimming and J lost 4 bases, with 10 bases between them. Germline values: CDR1 SGDLS, CDR2 YYNGEE. This CDR3 reads CASSVVTGPTGELFF. DNA for the CDR3: TGTGCCAGCAGCGTAGTTACAGGGCCCACCGGGGAGCTGTTTTTT.

Points on this clone: One junction end disagrees with the germline gene, perhaps due to a read error. This chain connects TRBV13 to TRBJ2-2; 13 bases map to TRBD2. The CDR3 is 16 amino acids. The germline CDR1 and CDR2 sequences are PRHDT and FYEKMQ (reference sequence). This CDR3 is CASSIGLAGDTGELFF. CDR3 nucleotide sequence: TGTGCCAGCAGCATAGGACTAGCGGGAGACACCGGGGAGCTGTTTTTT.

A few counts support this clone. The chain has TRBV6-5 and TRBJ1-6; 7 bases fit TRBD1. The CDR3 is 15 amino acids. With V trimmed by 6 bases and J by 7 bases, 9 bases remained unmatched. Germline loops: CDR1 MNHEY, CDR2 SVGAGI. CDR3 sequence (DNA): TGTGCCAGCAGACGCTGGGACAGACGGAATTCACCCCTCCACTTT. It translates to CASRRWDRRNSPLHF.